This TCR beta chain is drawn from a study of CD8+CD57+ T cells in acquired aplastic anemia. Across the whole study: DNA from sorted CD4+ and CD8+ cells averaged around 3.5 ug.

TCR beta VDJ and CDR3 profiles were obtained from a genomic DNA template. Each CDR3 protein gets one entry after TCRdb re-called the reads with MiXCR. The sample lists roughly 180,000 distinct CDR3 sequences; over 60% were seen once. From germline, CDR1 is SNHLY and CDR2 FYNNEI. The CDR3 sequence is 15 residues long. V dropped 8 bases and J dropped 6; count of bases not matched to a gene: 8. Sequences were obtained from sorted CD4+, CD8+, or CD8+CD57+ T cells (not recorded which) from PBMCs. V and J are TRBV2 and TRBJ2-2; 11 nucleotides agree with TRBD2. The sequence came from a human donor with severe aplastic anemia or a healthy control (not recorded which). CDR3 loop: CASSGGTSGPGELFF. The CDR3 DNA reads TGTGCCAGCTCCGGGGGGACTAGCGGACCCGGGGAGCTGTTTTTT.